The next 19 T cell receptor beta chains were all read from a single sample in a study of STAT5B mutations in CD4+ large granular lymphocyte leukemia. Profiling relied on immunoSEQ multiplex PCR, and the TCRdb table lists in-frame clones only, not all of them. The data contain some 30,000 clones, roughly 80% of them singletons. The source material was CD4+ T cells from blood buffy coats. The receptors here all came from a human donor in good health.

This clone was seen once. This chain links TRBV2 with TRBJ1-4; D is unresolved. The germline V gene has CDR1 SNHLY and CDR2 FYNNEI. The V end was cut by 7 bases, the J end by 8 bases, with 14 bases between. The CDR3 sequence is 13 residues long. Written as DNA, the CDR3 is TGTGCCAGCATAAGGGAAGGGCGGGAAAAACTGTTTTTT. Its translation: CASIREGREKLFF.

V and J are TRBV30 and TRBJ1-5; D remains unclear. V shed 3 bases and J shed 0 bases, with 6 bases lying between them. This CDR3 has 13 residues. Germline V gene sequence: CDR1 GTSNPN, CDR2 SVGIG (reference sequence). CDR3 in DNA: TGTGCCTGGAGCGCAAATAGCAATCAGCCCCAGCATTTT. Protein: CAWSANSNQPQHF.

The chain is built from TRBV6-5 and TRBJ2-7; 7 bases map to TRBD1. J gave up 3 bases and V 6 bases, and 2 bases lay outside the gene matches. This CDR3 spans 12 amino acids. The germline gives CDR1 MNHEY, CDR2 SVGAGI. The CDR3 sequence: CASSRQGYEQYF. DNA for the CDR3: TGTGCCAGCAGCCGACAGGGCTACGAGCAGTACTTC.

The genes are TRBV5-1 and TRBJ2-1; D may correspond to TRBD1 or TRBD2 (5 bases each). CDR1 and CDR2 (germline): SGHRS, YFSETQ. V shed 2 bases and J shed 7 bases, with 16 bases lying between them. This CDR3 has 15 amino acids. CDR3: CASSFRAAGGNEQFF. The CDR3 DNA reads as TGCGCCAGCAGCTTCAGGGCAGCAGGAGGAAATGAGCAGTTCTTC.

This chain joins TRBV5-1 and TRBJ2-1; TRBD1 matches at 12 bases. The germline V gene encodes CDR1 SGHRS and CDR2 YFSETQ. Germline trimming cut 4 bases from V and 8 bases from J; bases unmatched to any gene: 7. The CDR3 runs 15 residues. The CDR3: CASSQGQGAHDEQFF. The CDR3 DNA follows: TGCGCCAGCAGCCAGGGACAGGGGGCACACGATGAGCAGTTCTTC.

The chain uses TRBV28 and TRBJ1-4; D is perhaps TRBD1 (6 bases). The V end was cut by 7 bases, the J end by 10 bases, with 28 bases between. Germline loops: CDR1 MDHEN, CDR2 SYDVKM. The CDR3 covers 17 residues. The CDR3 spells CASNPDSGSVSDPKLFF. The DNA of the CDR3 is TGTGCCAGCAATCCGGACAGCGGATCAGTGAGTGATCCAAAACTGTTTTTT.

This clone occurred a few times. The CDR3 sequence is CASSMGPQGNTEAFF. The CDR3 coding sequence is TGTGCCAGCTCAATGGGACCCCAGGGGAACACTGAAGCTTTCTTT. The chain links TRBV18 to TRBJ1-1; weak D call: TRBD1 (5 bases). This CDR3 region has 15 residues. The V and J ends lost 5 bases and 1 base respectively, with 14 bases between them. Looked up from germline, CDR1 is KGHSH and CDR2 is LQKENI.

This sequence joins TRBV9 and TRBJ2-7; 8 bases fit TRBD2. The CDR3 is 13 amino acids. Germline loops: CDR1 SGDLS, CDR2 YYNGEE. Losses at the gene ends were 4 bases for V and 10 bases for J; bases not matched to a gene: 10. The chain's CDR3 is CASSLWPGGDQYF. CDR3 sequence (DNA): TGTGCCAGCAGCCTATGGCCCGGGGGGGATCAGTACTTC.

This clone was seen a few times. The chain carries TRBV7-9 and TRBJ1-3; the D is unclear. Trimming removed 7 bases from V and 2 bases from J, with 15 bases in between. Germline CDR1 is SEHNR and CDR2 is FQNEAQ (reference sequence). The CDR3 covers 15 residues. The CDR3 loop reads CASNSGMPPGNTIYF. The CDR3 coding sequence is TGTGCCAGCAATTCCGGGATGCCCCCTGGAAACACCATATATTTT.

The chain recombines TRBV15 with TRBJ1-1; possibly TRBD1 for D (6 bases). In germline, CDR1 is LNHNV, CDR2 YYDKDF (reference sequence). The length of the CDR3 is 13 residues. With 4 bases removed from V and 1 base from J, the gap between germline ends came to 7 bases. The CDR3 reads CATSKGGNTEAFF. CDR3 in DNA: TGTGCCACCAGCAAAGGGGGGAACACTGAAGCTTTCTTT.

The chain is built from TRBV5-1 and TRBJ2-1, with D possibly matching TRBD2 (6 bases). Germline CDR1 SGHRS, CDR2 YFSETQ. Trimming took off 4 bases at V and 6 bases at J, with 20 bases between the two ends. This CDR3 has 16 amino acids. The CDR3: CASSGAPGLEGNEQFF. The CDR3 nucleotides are TGCGCCAGCAGCGGAGCGCCGGGACTGGAAGGCAATGAGCAGTTCTTC.

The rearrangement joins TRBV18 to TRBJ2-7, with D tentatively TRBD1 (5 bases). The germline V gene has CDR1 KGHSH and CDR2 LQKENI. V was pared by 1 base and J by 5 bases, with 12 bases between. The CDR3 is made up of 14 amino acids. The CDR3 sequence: CASSPLSRADEQYF. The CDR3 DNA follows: TGTGCCAGCTCACCACTGAGCAGGGCCGACGAGCAGTACTTC. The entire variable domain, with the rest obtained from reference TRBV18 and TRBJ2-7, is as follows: NAGVMQNPRHLVRRRGQEARLRCSPMKGHSHVYWYRQLPEEGLKFMVYLQKENIIDESGMPKERFSAEFPKEGPSILRIQQVVRGDSAAYFCASSPLSRADEQYFGPGTRLTVT.

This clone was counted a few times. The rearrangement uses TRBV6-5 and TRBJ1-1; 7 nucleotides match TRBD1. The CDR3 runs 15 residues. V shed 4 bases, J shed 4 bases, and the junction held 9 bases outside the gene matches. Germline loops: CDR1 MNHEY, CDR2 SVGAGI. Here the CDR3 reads CASSSTGTASTEAFF. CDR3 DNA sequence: TGTGCCAGCAGTTCCACCGGGACAGCCAGCACTGAAGCTTTCTTT.

CDR3 bases: TGTGCCAGCAGTGAGGGACTCTTGAACACCGGGGAGCTGTTTTTT. Translated: CASSEGLLNTGELFF. The gene calls are TRBV27 and TRBJ2-2; weak D call: TRBD2 (6 bases). The CDR3 totals 15 residues. Germline V gene lookup returns CDR1 MNHEY and CDR2 SMNVEV (reference sequence). V lost 5 bases, J lost 1 base, and 11 bases lay in between.

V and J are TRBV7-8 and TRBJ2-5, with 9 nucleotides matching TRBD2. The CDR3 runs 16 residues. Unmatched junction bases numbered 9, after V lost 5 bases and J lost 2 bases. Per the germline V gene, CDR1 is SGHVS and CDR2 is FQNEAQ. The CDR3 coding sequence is TGTGCCAGCAGCCCGGGCGGAGCGGGAGGACAAGAGACCCAGTACTTC. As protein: CASSPGGAGGQETQYF.

CDR3: CASSEYRTYEQYF. In nucleotides, the CDR3 is TGTGCCAGCAGCGAATACCGTACCTACGAGCAGTACTTC. The V and J genes are TRBV2 and TRBJ2-7, with no clear D. Germline CDR1 reads SNHLY; CDR2 reads FYNNEI. CDR3 length: 13 amino acids. Trimming stripped 6 bases from V and 2 bases from J, with 11 bases between.

The chain's CDR3 is CASSPRTTDTQYF. CDR3 bases: TGTGCCAGCTCACCACGGACTACAGATACGCAGTATTTT. The rearrangement joins TRBV18 to TRBJ2-3; tentative D call: TRBD2 (5 bases). The V gene's germline CDR1 is KGHSH and CDR2 LQKENI. This CDR3 is built from 13 residues. Deletions cut 1 base from V and 3 bases from J, with 5 bases between.

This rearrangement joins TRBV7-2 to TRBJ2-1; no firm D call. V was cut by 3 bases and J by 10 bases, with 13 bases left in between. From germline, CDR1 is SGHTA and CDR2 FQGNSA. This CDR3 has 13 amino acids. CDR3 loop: CASSFTPGREQFF. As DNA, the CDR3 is TGTGCCAGCAGCTTCACACCGGGCAGGGAGCAGTTCTTC.

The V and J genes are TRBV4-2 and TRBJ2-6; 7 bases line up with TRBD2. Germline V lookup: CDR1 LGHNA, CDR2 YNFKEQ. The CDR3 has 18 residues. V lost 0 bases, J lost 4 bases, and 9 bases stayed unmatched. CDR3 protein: CASSQDLPGRAGANVLTF. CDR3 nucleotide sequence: TGTGCCAGCAGCCAAGATCTGCCAGGGAGGGCCGGGGCCAACGTCCTGACTTTC.